This TCR beta chain was recovered during a study of cytomegalovirus exposure and HLA in healthy donors. Study in general: In a later analysis, it was reported that the roughly 130 validation repertoires had been produced on the same platform as the roughly 700 repertoires belonging to the first cohort.

Clones were sequenced by immunoSEQ multiplex PCR, and TCRdb holds only the in-frame ones, with some missing. The sample consists of fewer than 90,000 clones, roughly 84% of them appearing once. V lost 0 bases and J 5 bases, leaving 8 bases between the germline ends. CDR1 is LNHNV, CDR2 YYDKDF, per germline (reference sequence). The CDR3 totals 13 residues. This clone was picked up one time. What it recognizes is unknown. Whole-study findings and limits: TCR beta chains numbering some 160 were designated cytomegalovirus-associated. Some public TCRs appeared in many individuals, while most sequences were rare. Specificity for CMV antigens was confirmed in vitro for three of the CMV-associated chains.

This receptor was taken from a woman younger than 30 in good health and CMV-seropositive. The gene calls are TRBV15 and TRBJ2-7; D is possibly TRBD1 (5 bases). Material: PBMCs. The CDR3 region is CATSRDRGDEQYF. The DNA of the CDR3 is TGTGCCACCAGCAGAGATAGGGGCGACGAGCAGTACTTC.